This T cell receptor beta chain was retrieved from a study of Graves' ophthalmopathy and Graves' hyperthyroidism. General study findings and limits: Also, most clonotypes expanded in the thyroid above 0.001 frequency appeared in blood. Cross-validated, the 13-signature model showed 87.88%/81.08% sensitivity/specificity, and 80%/75% in the test set. Sensitivity reached about 70% and specificity approximately 72% when the model predicted ophthalmopathy progression.

Amplification targeted the TCR beta CDR3 regions, with RNA transcripts as the source material. An opening RT-PCR round employed HTBI primers and preceded a second-round multiplex PCR. TCRdb fed the multiplex PCR reads into MiXCR, producing one record per CDR3 protein. The sample carries roughly 160,000 distinct CDR3 sequences, 30% to 45% recorded once. There are many counts of this clonotype. The antigen is unknown. The germline V and J ends were trimmed by 10 bases and 1 base, with 16 bases remaining between them. This CDR3 has 14 amino acids. The germline V gene encodes CDR1 MGHDK and CDR2 SYGVNS. The sequence derives from a woman in her thirties or forties with Graves' ophthalmopathy. The V and J genes are TRBV25-1 and TRBJ2-5, with a tentative D call TRBD1 (6 bases). Sample: peripheral blood. This chain's CDR3 is CATEGDGIQETQYF. The CDR3 DNA follows: TGTGCCACCGAGGGGGACGGAATCCAAGAGACCCAGTACTTC.